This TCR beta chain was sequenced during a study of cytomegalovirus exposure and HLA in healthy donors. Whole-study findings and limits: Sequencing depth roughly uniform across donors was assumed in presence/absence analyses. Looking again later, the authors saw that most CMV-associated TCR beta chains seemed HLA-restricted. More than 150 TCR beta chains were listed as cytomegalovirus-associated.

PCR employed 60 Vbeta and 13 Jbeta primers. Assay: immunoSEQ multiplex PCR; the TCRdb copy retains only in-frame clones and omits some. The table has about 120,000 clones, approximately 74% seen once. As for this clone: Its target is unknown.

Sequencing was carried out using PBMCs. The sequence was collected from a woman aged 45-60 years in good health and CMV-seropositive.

The CDR3 spells CATSGFLGQGYNEQFF. The CDR3, as DNA: TGTGCCACCAGCGGATTTTTGGGACAGGGTTACAATGAGCAGTTCTTC. The rearrangement uses TRBV15 and TRBJ2-1; 9 bases fit TRBD1. The CDR3 sequence is 16 residues long. The V and J ends lost 5 bases and 4 bases, in that order; junction bases with no gene match: 9. Germline values: CDR1 LNHNV, CDR2 YYDKDF (reference sequence).